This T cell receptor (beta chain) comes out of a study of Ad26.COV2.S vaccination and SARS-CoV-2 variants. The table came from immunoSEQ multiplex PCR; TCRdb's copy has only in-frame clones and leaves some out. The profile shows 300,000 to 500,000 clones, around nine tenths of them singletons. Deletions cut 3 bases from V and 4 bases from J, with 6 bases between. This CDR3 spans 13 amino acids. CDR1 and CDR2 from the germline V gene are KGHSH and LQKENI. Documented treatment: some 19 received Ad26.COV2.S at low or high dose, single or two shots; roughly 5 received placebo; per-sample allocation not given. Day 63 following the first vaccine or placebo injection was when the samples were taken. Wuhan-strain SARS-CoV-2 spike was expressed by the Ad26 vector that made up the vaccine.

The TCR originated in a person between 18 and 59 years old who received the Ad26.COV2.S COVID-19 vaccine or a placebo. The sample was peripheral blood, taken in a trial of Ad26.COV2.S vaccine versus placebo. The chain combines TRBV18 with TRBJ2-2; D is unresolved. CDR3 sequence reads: CASSPEGTGELFF. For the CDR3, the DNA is TGTGCCAGCTCACCGGAAGGCACCGGGGAGCTGTTTTTT.